This T cell receptor beta chain came from a study of graft-versus-host responses after intestinal transplantation. On the study more broadly: Recipients had multivisceral, liver-intestinal, or isolated intestinal transplants. Anti-thymocyte globulin served as induction for all recipients, who then took tacrolimus and steroids for about three years.

The study, taken as a whole, reports: High graft-versus-host to host-versus-graft clonal ratios were seen in allografts of patients with graft-donor T cell macrochimerism. Recipient-marrow GvH clones were detected, some having first appeared in ileum or blood.

The method was immunoSEQ multiplex PCR; TCRdb's version includes in-frame clones alone and lacks a portion of them. The profile shows approximately 32,000 clones, around 94% of them singletons. Of note for this clone: Its matching antigen is unknown.

J lost 5 bases, V lost 5 bases, and 10 bases had no gene match. The CDR3 spans 15 residues. Germline CDR1 is SEHNR and CDR2 is FQNEAQ (reference sequence). The sequencing used PBMCs, collected 16 days after intestinal transplant. This rearrangement joins TRBV7-9 to TRBJ1-1, with 8 bases identical to TRBD1. The sequence was obtained from a human patient who received an intestinal transplant, so some T cells may come from the graft donor. CDR3 in DNA: TGTGCCAGCAGCGCCCGGGACAGGCATGGGACTGAAGCTTTCTTT. Translating gives CASSARDRHGTEAFF.